This TCR beta chain was sequenced during a study of CD8 T cells in ankylosing spondylitis (dated by TCRdb to 2016 to 2017). Study-wide context: The study profiled T cell receptor beta repertoires in healthy donors and ankylosing spondylitis patients to find disease-linked TCR variants. In total, the full study cohort was made up of some 100 healthy donors and 25 or so ankylosing spondylitis patients. Peripheral blood samples were taken, and synovial fluid was additionally collected from ankylosing spondylitis patients. On the study overall, not on this receptor specifically: The disease-linked clones had a CD8+ phenotype and were found at relatively low frequencies in peripheral blood. Some TCR beta motif variants had previously been reported in synovial fluid and blood of reactive arthritis patients, which suggested common disease-initiation mechanisms. Blood from ankylosing spondylitis patients appeared to be characterized by a TCR beta motif made up of about 8 highly homologous amino acid variants. The disease-linked clones were reported to be significantly enriched in matched synovial fluid samples from ankylosing spondylitis patients.

The CDR3 measures 14 amino acids from cysteine to phenylalanine. The DNA shown is the 42-base CDR3, in frame from base 1. The junction carries 17 bases between V and J, which are trimmed by 7 bases and 8 bases respectively. Many counts were recorded for this clonotype. Its antigen specificity is not known. Base qualities were left out, and no much larger clone turns up one base away. For sequencing, an Illumina HiSeq 2500 was employed. Quantitative 5'-RACE with molecular barcodes was the method used to prepare the TCR beta libraries. The original methods were these. A new computational method based on a probabilistic model of VDJ rearrangement was used to identify disease-linked TCR variants. Starting from the raw public reads, TCRdb applied fastp trimming at Q25, assembled clones with MiXCR and retained in-frame beta chains. Entries that share a CDR3 protein sequence are merged under the most common genes and DNA. The V and J calls were determined by TCRdb, not by the authors. This sample holds about 52,000 distinct CDR3 sequences; approximately 7% were observed only once. The ten largest make up about 8.5% of the sample.

The rearrangement combines TRBV23-1 with TRBJ2-2; the D segment may tentatively be TRBD1 or TRBD2, each giving 5 matched bases. TRBV23-1 is assigned to the ORF class and has an uncertain function. The sample was blood, either unsorted or a sorted T cell fraction (not recorded which). The TCR sequence derives from a female donor with ankylosing spondylitis or in good health (not recorded which). The DNA is TGCGCCAGCAACTTATCCGGGACCCGAGGGGAGCTGTTTTTT. Its coded protein is CASNLSGTRGELFF.